This T cell receptor beta chain comes out of a study of blood T cell repertoires in COVID-19 (dated by TCRdb to between 2020 and 2021). Turning to the overall study: Samples from collaborators originated in the United States, Italy and Spain and spanned both the acute and convalescent phases of COVID-19. The material from the prospective study consisted of cDNA or gDNA derived from T cells, B-cell-depleted T cells, or PBMCs. Deeply sampled blood TCRbeta repertoires from subjects exposed to, actively infected with, or recovered from COVID-19 were included in the dataset. The repertoires were released in a freely available public database meant as a resource for research on the immune response to SARS-CoV-2. The samples were drawn from two sources: the first 160 participants of the ongoing ImmuneRACE study, and about 1,300 subjects contributed by 6 global collaborators. Sample metadata almost always included a de-identified subject ID, COVID-19 status, age in years and sex. HLA class I and class II types, where available, came from metadata supplied by the sample provider rather than from assay-based typing. Findings and caveats that apply to the study as a whole: Clinical and demographic metadata were provided uncurated, with the amount varying by source and participant.

Points on this clone: Its antigen remains undetermined. No much larger clonotype is one base removed from it; base qualities were not supplied.

V and J are trimmed by 1 base and 5 bases, and the gene matches miss 12 bases of the junction. The germline V gene (reference sequence) gives CDR1 as LGHDT and CDR2 as YNNKEL. The CDR3 numbers 17 residues from cysteine through phenylalanine. Here the CDR3 DNA is all that survives: 51 bases in frame from base 1. Collaborating institutions collected whole blood in K2EDTA tubes following their own protocols. Collaborator samples were shipped for TCRbeta analysis as frozen whole blood, isolated PBMCs, or DNA extracted from either sample type. TCRbeta CDR3 regions were amplified from genomic DNA using the immunoSEQ Assay, a bias-controlled multiplex PCR. In the source study's methods: The number of nucleated cells in each sample was estimated by amplification of reference gene primers within the assay. To quantify the absolute abundance of each unique TCRbeta CDR3 rearrangement, sequence reads were collapsed and filtered. For each sample, productive Simpson clonality was calculated by taking the square root of Simpson's diversity index across productive rearrangements. As stored in TCRdb, this immuneACCESS dataset retains in-frame rearrangements with V and J assigned. A fraction of the clones does not appear; measured against another copy, unresolved V genes explain less than half of the discrepancy, and the remainder lacks a known reason. V, J and clone size were drawn from that table, and D and trimming were deduced from the DNA. The sample records over 95,000 clones, 65% to 85% of which are singletons. The top ten constitute approximately 2% of the sample.

What was sequenced was peripheral blood. This receptor was taken from a man between 70 and 80 years old with active or convalescent COVID-19. The receptor chain draws on TRBV3-1 (or the pseudogene TRBV3-2) and TRBJ1-2; TRBD1 aligns with 8 central bases. The sequenced DNA: TGTGCCAGCAGCCAAGGGACAGGGCTATCCGCCTCATATGGCTACACCTTC. Protein translation: CASSQGTGLSASYGYTF.